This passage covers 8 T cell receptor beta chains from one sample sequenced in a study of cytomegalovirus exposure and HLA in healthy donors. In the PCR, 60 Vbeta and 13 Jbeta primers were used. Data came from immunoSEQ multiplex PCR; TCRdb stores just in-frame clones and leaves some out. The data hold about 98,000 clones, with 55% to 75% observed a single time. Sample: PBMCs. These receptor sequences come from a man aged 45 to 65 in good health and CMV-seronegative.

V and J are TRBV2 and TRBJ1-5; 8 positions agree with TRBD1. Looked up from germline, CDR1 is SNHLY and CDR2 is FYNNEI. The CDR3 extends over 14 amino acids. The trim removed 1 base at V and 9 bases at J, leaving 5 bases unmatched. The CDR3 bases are TGTGCCAGCAGTGAAGGGCAGGGGGCAGGGCCCCAGCATTTT. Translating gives CASSEGQGAGPQHF.

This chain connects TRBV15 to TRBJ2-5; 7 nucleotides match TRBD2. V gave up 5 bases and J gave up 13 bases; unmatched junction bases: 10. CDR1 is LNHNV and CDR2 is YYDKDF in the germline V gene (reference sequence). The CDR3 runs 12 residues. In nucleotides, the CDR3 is TGTGCCACCAGCCTAACCAGCGGGACTGTGTACTTC. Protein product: CATSLTSGTVYF.

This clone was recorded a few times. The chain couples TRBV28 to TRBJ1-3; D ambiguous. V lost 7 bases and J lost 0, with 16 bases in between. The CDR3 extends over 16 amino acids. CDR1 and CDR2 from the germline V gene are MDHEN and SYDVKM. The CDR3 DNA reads TGTGCCAGCACTCGTAAGGGCGGGAACTCTGGAAACACCATATATTTT. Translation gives CASTRKGGNSGNTIYF.

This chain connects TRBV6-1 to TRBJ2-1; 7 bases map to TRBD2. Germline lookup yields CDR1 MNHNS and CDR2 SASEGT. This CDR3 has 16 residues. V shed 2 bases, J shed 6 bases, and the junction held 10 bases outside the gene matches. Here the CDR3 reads CASSEWGGSPPNEQFF. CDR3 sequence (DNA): TGTGCCAGCAGTGAATGGGGCGGGAGTCCCCCCAATGAGCAGTTCTTC.

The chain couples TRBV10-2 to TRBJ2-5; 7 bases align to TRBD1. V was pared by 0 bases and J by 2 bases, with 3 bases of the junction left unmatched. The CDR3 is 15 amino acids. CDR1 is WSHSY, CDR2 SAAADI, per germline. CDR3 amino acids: CASSESGTAQETQYF. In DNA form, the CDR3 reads TGCGCCAGCAGTGAGTCAGGGACAGCGCAAGAGACCCAGTACTTC.

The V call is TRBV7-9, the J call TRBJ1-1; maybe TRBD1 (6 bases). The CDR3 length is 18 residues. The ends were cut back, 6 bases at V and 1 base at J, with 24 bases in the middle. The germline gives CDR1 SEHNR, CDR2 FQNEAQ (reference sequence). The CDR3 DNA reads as TGTGCCAGCAGACAGGGCATTACTTGGCCTGAGGGGAACACTGAAGCTTTCTTT. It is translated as CASRQGITWPEGNTEAFF.

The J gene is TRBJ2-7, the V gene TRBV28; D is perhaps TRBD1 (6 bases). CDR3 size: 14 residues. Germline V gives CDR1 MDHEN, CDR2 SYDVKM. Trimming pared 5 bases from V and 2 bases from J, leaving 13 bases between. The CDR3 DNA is TGTGCCAGCAGTACCCGGGACACTGCCTACGAGCAGTACTTC. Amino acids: CASSTRDTAYEQYF.

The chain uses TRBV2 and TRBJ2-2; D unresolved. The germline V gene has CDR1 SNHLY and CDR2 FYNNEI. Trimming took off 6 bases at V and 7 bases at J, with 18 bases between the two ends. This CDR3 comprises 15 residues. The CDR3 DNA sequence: TGTGCCAGCAGAGACTTCCTCGGCCAGCACGGGGAGCTGTTTTTT. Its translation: CASRDFLGQHGELFF. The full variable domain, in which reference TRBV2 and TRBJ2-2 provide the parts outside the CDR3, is EPEVTQTPSHQVTQMGQEVILRCVPISNHLYFYWYRQILGQKVEFLVSFYNNEISEKSEIFDDQFSVERPDGSNFTLKIRSTKLEDSAMYFCASRDFLGQHGELFFGEGSRLTVL.